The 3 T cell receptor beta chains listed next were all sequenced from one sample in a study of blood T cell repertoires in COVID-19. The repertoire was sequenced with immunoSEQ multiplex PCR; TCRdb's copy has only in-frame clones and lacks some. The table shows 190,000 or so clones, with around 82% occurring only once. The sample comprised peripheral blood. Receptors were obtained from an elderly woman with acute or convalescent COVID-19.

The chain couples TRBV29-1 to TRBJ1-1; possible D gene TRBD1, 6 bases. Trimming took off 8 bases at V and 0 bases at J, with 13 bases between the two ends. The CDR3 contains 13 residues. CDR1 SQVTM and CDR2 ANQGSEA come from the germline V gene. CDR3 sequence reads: CSNIGQLNTEAFF. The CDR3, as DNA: TGCAGCAATATAGGACAGTTGAACACTGAAGCTTTCTTT.

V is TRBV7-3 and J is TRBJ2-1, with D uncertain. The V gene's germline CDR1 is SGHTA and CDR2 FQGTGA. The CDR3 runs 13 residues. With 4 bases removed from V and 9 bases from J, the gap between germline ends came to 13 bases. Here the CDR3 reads CASSSLVSREQFF. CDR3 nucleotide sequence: TGTGCCAGCAGCTCCCTAGTAAGTCGTGAGCAGTTCTTC.

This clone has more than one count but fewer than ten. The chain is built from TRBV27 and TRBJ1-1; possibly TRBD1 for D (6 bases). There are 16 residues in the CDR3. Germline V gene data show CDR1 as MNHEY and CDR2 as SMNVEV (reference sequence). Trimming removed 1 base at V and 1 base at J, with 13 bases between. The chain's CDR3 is CASSLYGGAGNTEAFF. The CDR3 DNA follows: TGTGCCAGCAGTTTATATGGGGGCGCAGGGAACACTGAAGCTTTCTTT.